The TCR beta chain under discussion was sequenced for a study of lung T cells in sarcoidosis with Löfgren's syndrome. Across the whole study: Sarcoidosis features CD4+ T cell accumulation in bronchoalveolar lavage fluid.

TCRdb re-derived calls from the reads in MiXCR, one entry per CDR3 protein. Of about 63,000 distinct CDR3 sequences detected, 21% appear once; the ten largest clones hold 2% to 2.5%. CDR1 is WNHNN and CDR2 is SYGVQD in the germline V gene (reference sequence). The length of the CDR3 is 15 residues. Trimming cost V 4 bases and J 4 bases, with 14 bases left between them. Sequences were obtained from CD4+ T cells from PBMCs. The receptor was isolated from a human donor with sarcoidosis (Löfgren's syndrome or another form), or a control subject (not recorded which). The V call is TRBV10-1, the J call TRBJ2-1; possibly TRBD1 for D (6 bases). The CDR3 loop is CASSAAGTSYNEQFF. CDR3 nucleotides: TGCGCCAGCAGTGCCGCCGGGACATCGTACAATGAGCAGTTCTTC.